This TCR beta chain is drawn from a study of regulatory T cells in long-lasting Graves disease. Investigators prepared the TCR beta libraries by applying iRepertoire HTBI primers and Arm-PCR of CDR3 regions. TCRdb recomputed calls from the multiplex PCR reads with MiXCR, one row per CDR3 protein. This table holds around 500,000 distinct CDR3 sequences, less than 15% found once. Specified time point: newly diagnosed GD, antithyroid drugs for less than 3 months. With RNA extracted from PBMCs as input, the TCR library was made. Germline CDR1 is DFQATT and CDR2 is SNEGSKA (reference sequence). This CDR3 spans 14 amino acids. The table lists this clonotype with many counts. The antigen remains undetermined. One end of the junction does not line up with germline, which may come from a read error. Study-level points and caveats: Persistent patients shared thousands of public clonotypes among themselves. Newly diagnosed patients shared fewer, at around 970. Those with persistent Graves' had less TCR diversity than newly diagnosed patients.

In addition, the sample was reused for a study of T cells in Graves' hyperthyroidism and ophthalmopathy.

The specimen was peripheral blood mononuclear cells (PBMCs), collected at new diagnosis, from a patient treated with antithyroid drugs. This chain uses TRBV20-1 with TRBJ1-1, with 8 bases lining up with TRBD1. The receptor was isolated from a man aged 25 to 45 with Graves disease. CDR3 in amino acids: CSAGDRGFFTEAFF. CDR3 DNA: TGCAGTGCTGGAGACAGGGGCTTTTTCACTGAAGCTTTCTTT.